This TCR beta chain was sequenced during a study of blood T cell repertoires in COVID-19. About the research overall: The study drew acute and convalescent COVID-19 samples from the United States, Italy and Spain. In each case, the material was cDNA or gDNA derived from T cells, B-cell-depleted T cells, or PBMCs.

Authors' processing steps: Estimation of nucleated cell counts relied on the amplification of reference gene primers. Measured with immunoSEQ multiplex PCR; TCRdb has only the in-frame clones, and not every one. V and J calls and clone size are given by that table; D and trimming were obtained from the DNA. Among around 120,000 clones listed, around 86% were seen once. Trimming removed 1 base from V and 2 bases from J, with 14 bases in between. This CDR3 is 17 amino acids long. Germline loops: CDR1 LGHNA, CDR2 YNFKEQ. The sample was peripheral blood. This sequence joins TRBV4-2 and TRBJ2-2, with a tentative D call TRBD1 (6 bases). This receptor was obtained from an elderly man with acute or convalescent COVID-19. This CDR3 is CASSQGARTANTGELFF. CDR3 in DNA: TGTGCCAGCAGCCAAGGAGCTAGGACAGCTAACACCGGGGAGCTGTTTTTT.